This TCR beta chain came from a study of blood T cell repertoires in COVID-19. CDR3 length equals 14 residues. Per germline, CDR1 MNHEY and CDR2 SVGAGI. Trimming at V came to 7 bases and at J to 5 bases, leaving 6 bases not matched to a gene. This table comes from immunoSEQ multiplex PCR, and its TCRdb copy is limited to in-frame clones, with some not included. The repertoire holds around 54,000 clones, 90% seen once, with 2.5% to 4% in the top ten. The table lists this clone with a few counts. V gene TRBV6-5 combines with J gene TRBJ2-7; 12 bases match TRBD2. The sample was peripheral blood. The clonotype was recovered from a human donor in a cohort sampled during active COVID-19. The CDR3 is CASIRLAGVHEQYF. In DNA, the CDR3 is TGTGCCAGCATCCGACTAGCGGGAGTCCACGAGCAGTACTTC.